The 32 T cell receptor beta chains in this list originate from one sample, sequenced in a study of cytomegalovirus exposure and HLA in healthy donors. This PCR relied on a set of 60 Vbeta primers and 13 Jbeta primers. Using immunoSEQ multiplex PCR, the repertoire was profiled, and TCRdb retains in-frame clones only, with some absent. Here the sample spans roughly 140,000 clones, 79% being singletons. The sample comprised PBMCs. The receptor set was obtained from a man in his fifties in good health and CMV-seropositive.

This clone was seen a handful of times. The chain employs TRBV19 and TRBJ1-6; D is ambiguous. CDR1 and CDR2 from the germline V gene are LNHDA and SQIVND (reference sequence). V shed 5 bases and J shed 4 bases, with 18 bases lying between them. The CDR3 consists of 17 residues. The CDR3 loop reads CASSPLSPRTYNSPLHF. The CDR3 DNA reads as TGTGCCAGTAGTCCGCTCAGCCCGAGGACTTATAATTCACCCCTCCACTTT.

This chain connects TRBV19 to TRBJ1-1; TRBD1 might be the D (5 bases). Per germline, CDR1 LNHDA and CDR2 SQIVND (reference sequence). V was trimmed by 0 bases and J by 7 bases, leaving 12 bases between them. The CDR3 length is 14 residues. DNA for the CDR3: TGTGCCAGTAGTATAGACGCGGAGGGGATTGAAGCTTTCTTT. This encodes CASSIDAEGIEAFF.

Only a few counts were recorded for this clone. This CDR3 reads CASSQLAGTSGGYEQYF. The CDR3 bases are TGTGCCAGCAGTCAACTTGCGGGGACTAGCGGGGGCTACGAGCAGTACTTC. The V call is TRBV9, the J call TRBJ2-7; 14 bases match TRBD2. In germline, CDR1 is SGDLS, CDR2 YYNGEE. There are 17 residues in the CDR3. Trimming at V came to 5 bases and at J to 3 bases, leaving 10 bases not matched to a gene. Combining the CDR3 with reference TRBV9 and TRBJ2-7 gives the whole variable domain DSGVTQTPKHLITATGQRVTLRCSPRSGDLSVYWYQQSLDQGLQFLIQYYNGEERAKGNILERFSAQQFPDLHSELNLSSLELGDSALYFCASSQLAGTSGGYEQYFGPGTRLTVT.

This clone was counted between two and nine times. This chain links TRBV9 with TRBJ1-1; D perhaps matches TRBD1 (6 bases). CDR1 is SGDLS and CDR2 is YYNGEE in the germline V gene. This CDR3 is 15 amino acids long. Trimming removed 0 bases from V and 3 bases from J, with 12 bases in between. CDR3 nucleotide sequence: TGTGCCAGCAGCGTAGACGGCAGGGGTCACACTGAAGCTTTCTTT. Translated, it gives CASSVDGRGHTEAFF.

This clone came up a few times. The chain uses TRBV10-1 and TRBJ2-1; 7 bases line up with TRBD1. Germline V gene data show CDR1 as WNHNN and CDR2 as SYGVQD (reference sequence). V dropped 7 bases and J dropped 3; count of bases not matched to a gene: 3. This CDR3 region has 13 residues. In DNA, the CDR3 is TGCGCCAGCACCGGGACAGACTACAATGAGCAGTTCTTC. It is translated as CASTGTDYNEQFF.

The V and J genes are TRBV9 and TRBJ2-7; D is perhaps TRBD1 (6 bases). The CDR3 sequence is 12 residues long. V was shortened by 0 bases and J by 6 bases, with 7 bases between the two germline ends. Germline V gives CDR1 SGDLS, CDR2 YYNGEE. The CDR3: CASSVGGGEQYF. The CDR3 nucleotides read TGTGCCAGCAGCGTAGGAGGGGGCGAGCAGTACTTC.

The chain combines TRBV28 with TRBJ2-1, with D unclear. The germline V gene encodes CDR1 MDHEN and CDR2 SYDVKM. The CDR3 covers 16 residues. V was trimmed by 8 bases and J by 0 bases, leaving 17 bases between them. CDR3 protein: CASAITKFSSYNEQFF. DNA of the CDR3: TGTGCCAGCGCGATCACGAAGTTTAGCTCCTACAATGAGCAGTTCTTC.

The gene calls are TRBV28 and TRBJ1-2, with 8 nucleotides matching TRBD1. Germline V gene sequence: CDR1 MDHEN, CDR2 SYDVKM. The CDR3 covers 14 residues. Trimming took 6 bases from V and 3 from J; bases not matched to a gene: 6. The CDR3 DNA is TGTGCCAGCAGGGGGCAGACAGGGGACTATGGCTACACCTTC. The encoded protein is CASRGQTGDYGYTF.

This sequence joins TRBV5-4 and TRBJ2-7, with D possibly being TRBD2 (6 bases). V lost 1 base to trimming and J lost 6 bases, with 11 bases between them. Germline values: CDR1 SGHNT, CDR2 YYREEE (reference sequence). The CDR3 runs 13 residues. The CDR3 region is CASSLTSLSEQYF. The DNA of the CDR3 is TGTGCCAGCAGCTTGACTAGCCTCTCCGAGCAGTACTTC.

The chain links TRBV29-1 to TRBJ2-5, with 7 nucleotides matching TRBD2. The germline V gene encodes CDR1 SQVTM and CDR2 ANQGSEA. The CDR3 is 12 residues long. J lost 6 bases, V lost 3 bases, and 4 bases had no gene match. The CDR3 DNA is TGCAGCGTTGAGGGGGGGGGAAAGACCCAGTACTTC. It translates to CSVEGGGKTQYF.

This clone was seen once. CDR3 DNA: TGTGCCAGCAGCCGAAGCCCCGGGGCAGATACGCAGTATTTT. It codes for CASSRSPGADTQYF. V is TRBV7-9 and J is TRBJ2-3; perhaps TRBD2 as D (5 bases). With 5 bases removed from V and 4 bases from J, the gap between germline ends came to 13 bases. This CDR3 is 14 amino acids long. Germline assignment: CDR1 SEHNR and CDR2 FQNEAQ (reference sequence). Using reference TRBV7-9 and TRBJ2-3 for the parts outside the CDR3, the full variable domain is DTGVSQNPRHKITKRGQNVTFRCDPISEHNRLYWYRQTLGQGPEFLTYFQNEAQLEKSRLLSDRFSAERPKGSFSTLEIQRTEQGDSAMYLCASSRSPGADTQYFGPGTRLTVL.

The V gene is TRBV29-1, the J gene TRBJ1-1; a weak D match, TRBD1 (5 bases). The V end lost 0 bases, the J end lost 0 bases, and 5 bases lay between the germline ends. The CDR3 is made up of 13 amino acids. Germline V gene data show CDR1 as SQVTM and CDR2 as ANQGSEA. CDR3: CSVEEQVNTEAFF. In DNA form, the CDR3 reads TGCAGCGTTGAAGAACAGGTGAACACTGAAGCTTTCTTT.

The V call is TRBV5-4, the J call TRBJ2-3; the D is unclear. The CDR3 covers 11 residues. Deletions cut 3 bases from V and 6 bases from J, with 5 bases between. CDR1 is SGHNT and CDR2 is YYREEE in the germline V gene (reference sequence). The CDR3 region has the DNA TGTGCCAGCAGCTCTCGGGATACGCAGTATTTT. This translates into CASSSRDTQYF.

The V and J genes are TRBV19 and TRBJ2-5; D call uncertain. Germline V lookup: CDR1 LNHDA, CDR2 SQIVND (reference sequence). CDR3 length: 13 amino acids. Trimming left V 2 bases short and J 5 bases short, with 9 bases between. The CDR3 reads CASSISVRETQYF. In DNA, the CDR3 is TGTGCCAGTAGTATAAGCGTACGGGAGACCCAGTACTTC.

This clone has more than one count but fewer than ten. The V and J genes are TRBV5-5 and TRBJ2-7; 7 nucleotides align to TRBD2. V lost 4 bases to trimming and J lost 3 bases; unmatched junction nucleotides: 7. CDR3 length equals 14 residues. The germline V gene has CDR1 SGHKS and CDR2 YYEKEE (reference sequence). The CDR3: CASSRGGGYYEQYF. Here the CDR3 DNA reads TGTGCCAGCAGCCGTGGGGGGGGGTACTACGAGCAGTACTTC.

V gene TRBV21-1 combines with J gene TRBJ1-4. TRBV21-1 is an annotated pseudogene. The CDR3 loop spans 16 amino acids. The CDR3 sequence: CASSTTAARPNEKLFF. Written as DNA, the CDR3 is TGTGCCAGCAGCACGACGGCGGCACGACCTAATGAAAAACTGTTTTTT.

The chain joins TRBV19 to TRBJ2-2, with a weak D call TRBD2 (6 bases). The CDR3 loop spans 15 amino acids. CDR1 is LNHDA, CDR2 SQIVND, per germline (reference sequence). Trimming left V 7 bases short and J 5 bases short, with 17 bases between. CDR3 sequence: CASTPAGPTTGELFF. The CDR3, as DNA: TGTGCCAGTACCCCGGCGGGACCCACTACCGGGGAGCTGTTTTTT.

Worth noting for this clone: Other DNA sequences in this sample translate to the same CDR3. The rearrangement joins TRBV6-1 to TRBJ1-1, with D possibly being TRBD1 (6 bases). Germline loops: CDR1 MNHNS, CDR2 SASEGT. The CDR3 loop spans 13 amino acids. With 3 bases removed from V and 8 bases from J, the gap between germline ends came to 13 bases. CDR3 in DNA: TGTGCCAGCAGTGAGGGGGGGGCCGACGAAGCTTTCTTT. The encoded protein is CASSEGGADEAFF.

The V call is TRBV5-1, the J call TRBJ2-5, with TRBD2 matching 7 bases. The end of the DNA is better explained by TRBJ2-7, so the J call may be wrong. This CDR3 contains 14 residues. The germline CDR1 and CDR2 sequences are SGHRS and YFSETQ. As DNA, the CDR3 is TGCGCCAGCAGCTTGAGCGGGACTGCTTACGAGCAGTACTTC. Its translation: CASSLSGTAYEQYF.

The rearrangement links TRBV5-1 to TRBJ2-2; no definite D call. CDR1 is SGHRS, CDR2 YFSETQ, per germline. The CDR3 is 14 residues long. Trimming pared 2 bases from V and 5 bases from J, leaving 10 bases between. CDR3: CASSFVDLTGELFF. CDR3 in DNA: TGCGCCAGCAGCTTCGTCGACTTGACCGGGGAGCTGTTTTTT.

The CDR3 spells CASSIGSGVNTGELFF. The CDR3 DNA reads as TGTGCCAGTAGTATTGGGTCAGGCGTGAACACCGGGGAGCTGTTTTTT. The chain combines TRBV19 with TRBJ2-2; the D is unclear. Looked up from germline, CDR1 is LNHDA and CDR2 is SQIVND (reference sequence). This CDR3 has 16 amino acids. V was trimmed by 3 bases and J by 1 base, leaving 12 bases between them.

The chain joins TRBV5-1 to TRBJ1-5, with 11 bases identical to TRBD1. V dropped 4 bases and J dropped 1; count of bases not matched to a gene: 4. Per the germline V gene, CDR1 is SGHRS and CDR2 is YFSETQ. The CDR3 consists of 16 residues. Here the CDR3 DNA reads TGCGCCAGCAGCCTAGGGACAGGGGGGAGCAATCAGCCCCAGCATTTT. It specifies CASSLGTGGSNQPQHF.

The V gene is TRBV19, the J gene TRBJ1-5, with 8 bases lining up with TRBD1. From germline, CDR1 is LNHDA and CDR2 SQIVND (reference sequence). The CDR3 extends over 16 amino acids. J was trimmed by 5 bases and V by 2 bases; bases with no gene match: 8. This chain's CDR3 is CASSIQGQGGHQPQHF. The CDR3 DNA reads as TGTGCCAGTAGTATACAAGGACAGGGTGGCCATCAGCCCCAGCATTTT.

The gene calls are TRBV19 and TRBJ1-5, with 9 nucleotides matching TRBD1. Per germline, CDR1 LNHDA and CDR2 SQIVND (reference sequence). The CDR3 spans 15 residues. V lost 1 base, J lost 4 bases, and 2 bases stayed unmatched. The CDR3 DNA follows: TGTGCCAGTAGTATAGGAGGACAGGGGAATCAGCCCCAGCATTTT. Amino acids: CASSIGGQGNQPQHF.

A single count supports this clone. A much more abundant neighbour one base away suggests this may be a read error. The chain is built from TRBV2 and TRBJ1-2; tentatively, D is TRBD1 (6 bases). V was trimmed by 10 bases and J by 5 bases, leaving 17 bases between them. CDR1 and CDR2 (germline): SNHLY, FYNNEI. CDR3 length equals 13 residues. The DNA for the CDR3 is TGTGCCAACAGGGATAGCTACTCGTATGGCTACACCTTC. Protein product: CANRDSYSYGYTF.

This clone occurred once. The V gene is TRBV18, the J gene TRBJ1-5, with TRBD1 as a possible D gene (5 bases). This CDR3 is 17 amino acids long. The ends were cut back, 4 bases at V and 7 bases at J, with 23 bases in the middle. Germline CDR1 is KGHSH and CDR2 is LQKENI. In DNA, the CDR3 is TGTGCCAGCTCACTTTCGACAGTCGGCCAGTCCGGACAGCCCCAGCATTTT. Its translation is CASSLSTVGQSGQPQHF.

V usage is TRBV10-2 and J usage is TRBJ2-2; 10 bases match TRBD2. This CDR3 has 14 amino acids. CDR1 and CDR2 (germline): WSHSY, SAAADI. The V gene end was trimmed by 6 bases and the J gene end by 4 bases; junction bases not matched to a gene: 2. CDR3 sequence reads: CASRLAGGTGELFF. The CDR3 nucleotides are TGCGCCAGCAGGTTAGCGGGAGGCACCGGGGAGCTGTTTTTT.

This chain uses TRBV30 with TRBJ1-2; a possible D gene is TRBD1 (6 bases). V lost 0 bases, J lost 8 bases, and 10 bases lay in between. The CDR3 loop spans 12 amino acids. The V gene's germline CDR1 is GTSNPN and CDR2 SVGIG (reference sequence). The CDR3, as DNA: TGTGCCTGGAGTGTACCAGGGGCGGGCTACACCTTC. It encodes CAWSVPGAGYTF.

A word on this clone: The junction departs from the called germline gene at one end, perhaps through a read error. This sequence joins TRBV7-7 and TRBJ2-5; possible D gene TRBD2, 5 bases. The CDR3 loop spans 13 amino acids. The germline CDR1 and CDR2 sequences are SSHAT and FNYEAQ (reference sequence). The CDR3 is CASSRDGWETQYF. In DNA form, the CDR3 reads TGTGCTAGCAGCCGGGATGGGTGGGAGACCCAGTACTTC. Combining the CDR3 with reference TRBV7-7 and TRBJ2-5 gives the whole variable domain GAGVSQSPRYKVTKRGQDVTLRCDPISSHATLYWYQQALGQGPEFLTYFNYEAQPDKSGLPSDRFSAERPEGSISTLTIQRTEQRDSAMYRCASSRDGWETQYFGPGTRLLVL.

This clone was recorded once. The chain employs TRBV2 and TRBJ2-1, with 13 bases lining up with TRBD2. The CDR3 length is 13 residues. The germline gives CDR1 SNHLY, CDR2 FYNNEI. Trimming took 7 bases from V and 9 from J; bases not matched to a gene: 3. In nucleotides, the CDR3 is TGTGCCAGCACCGGGACTAGCGGGGCTGAGCAGTTCTTC. Protein sequence: CASTGTSGAEQFF.

This rearrangement joins TRBV30 to TRBJ2-7; 7 positions match TRBD1. The V segment lost 3 bases and the J segment 0 bases; nucleotides outside the gene matches: 11. Germline V lookup: CDR1 GTSNPN, CDR2 SVGIG (reference sequence). The CDR3 loop spans 16 amino acids. The CDR3 bases are TGTGCCTGGAGCACACCACCGGGACAGAGCTCCTACGAGCAGTACTTC. Protein product: CAWSTPPGQSSYEQYF.

This chain links TRBV10-3 with TRBJ1-3; D ambiguous. This CDR3 has 15 residues. V dropped 10 bases and J dropped 0 bases, with 16 bases sitting between them. The germline CDR1 and CDR2 sequences are ENHRY and SYGVKD. DNA for the CDR3: TGTGCCACCCTTTCCGGGTCACTCTCTGGAAACACCATATATTTT. Amino acids: CATLSGSLSGNTIYF.